A selection of T cell receptor beta chains follows, all from one sample in a study of blood T cell repertoires in COVID-19. The protocol was immunoSEQ multiplex PCR, while the TCRdb copy is restricted to in-frame clones and leaves out a portion. The sample lists approximately 190,000 clones, about 83% occurring once. The sequencing input was peripheral blood. Source of these receptors: a woman in her sixties or seventies with active or convalescent COVID-19. CDR3s include the opening cysteine and the closing phenylalanine or tryptophan. The order of the fields is V gene, CDR3 protein.

>TRBV7-8
CASSLGNPGQSNTEAFF
>TRBV4-1
CASSQELTAKAFF
>TRBV19
CASSIAWTSGGPTDTQYF
>TRBV12-3/TRBV12-4
CASSLIGEQFF
>TRBV25-1
CARSTGDFSYEQYF
>TRBV2
CASAGQGNNSPLHF
>TRBV7-9
CASSFAGSGNTIYF
>TRBV5-6
CASSASPGTGYGYTF
>TRBV7-9
CASSPRTASYEQYF
>TRBV28
CASSSAADTQYF
>TRBV18
CASSPVSGNVHNEQFF
>TRBV2
CASRSGYSMNTEAFF
>TRBV18
CASSQRSIADPTDTQYF
>TRBV9
CASSVVGGADTQYF
>TRBV5-5
CASSTDSLSIPGELFF
>TRBV12-3/TRBV12-4
CASSLGAVNEAFF
>TRBV28
CASSPSQGRVYGYTF
>TRBV15
CATSRNPGQGYIQYF
>TRBV27
CASSRRLTSGRSGNTQYF
>TRBV5-1
CASSLVAGGPRNEQFF